The T cell receptor (beta chain) under discussion was sequenced for a study of cytomegalovirus exposure and HLA in healthy donors. The wider study: A prior analysis found about 120 million unique TCR beta sequences from 150 million to 200 million T cells. Study-level findings and limits: About 90% or about 30% of the time was how often most TCR beta V segments were productive, according to an earlier analysis. Sequencing artifact likely explains a cluster of highly shared sequence variants.

V was trimmed by 6 bases and J by 3 bases, leaving 17 bases between them. The germline CDR1 and CDR2 sequences are KGHSH and LQKENI. The CDR3 consists of 15 residues. A word on this clone: The antigen remains unidentified.

With 60 Vbeta and 13 Jbeta primers, the PCR was carried out. In the original workflow: There were around 80 million unique TCR beta chains by a later count, and approximately 10 million of them were shared. Profiling relied on immunoSEQ multiplex PCR, and the TCRdb table lists in-frame clones only, not all of them. V, J and clone size derive from that table, while D and trimming were established from the DNA sequence. The sample carries about 94,000 clones, 75% to 85% recorded once. The chain recombines TRBV18 with TRBJ1-1; no definite D call. Sequencing used PBMCs. The sequence was collected from a woman in her 40s in good health and CMV-seronegative. The CDR3 sequence is CASSKTEGADTEAFF. The CDR3 DNA sequence: TGTGCCAGCTCGAAAACCGAGGGCGCAGACACTGAAGCTTTCTTT.